This T cell receptor beta chain was profiled in a study of blood T cell repertoires in COVID-19. Turning to the study itself: Some COVID-19 samples were acute and others convalescent; all came from the United States, Italy and Spain.

J gave up 4 bases and V 10 bases, and 14 bases lay outside the gene matches. This CDR3 is built from 16 residues. The germline CDR1 and CDR2 sequences are LNHDA and SQIVND (reference sequence). Using immunoSEQ multiplex PCR, the repertoire was profiled, and TCRdb retains in-frame clones only, with some absent. This sample has around 100,000 clones, with 84% found just once. The receptor's source is a middle-aged woman with acute or convalescent COVID-19. This chain links TRBV19 with TRBJ2-2; 8 nucleotides align to TRBD1. Sequencing used peripheral blood. In DNA form, the CDR3 reads TGTGCCACTAAAGCCCTGACAGGGGCGAGCACCGGGGAGCTGTTTTTT. It translates to CATKALTGASTGELFF. The whole variable domain, remainder taken from reference TRBV19 and TRBJ2-2, is DGGITQSPKYLFRKEGQNVTLSCEQNLNHDAMYWYRQDPGQGLRLIYYSQIVNDFQKGDIAEGYSVSREKKESFPLTVTSAQKNPTAFYLCATKALTGASTGELFFGEGSRLTVL.